These T cell receptor beta chains were read from a single sample in a study of cytomegalovirus exposure and HLA in healthy donors. Sequencing was performed with immunoSEQ multiplex PCR; in TCRdb, only in-frame clones are kept and a portion is missing. This table has 65,000 to 85,000 clones, 9.5% to 13% appearing once. Sequenced: PBMCs. These receptor sequences come from a man aged 55 to 69 in good health and CMV-seropositive. The CDR3 runs from the conserved cysteine through the conserved F or W. The order of the fields is CDR3 DNA, CDR3 protein, V gene, J gene, clone size, D gene. A D gene is named only where the DNA matches it firmly. Size tells how often a clone was seen (once, few, many) or the class of an expanded clone, and some rows leave it out.

TGCGCCAGCAGCCGAGCCCCTGGTTACCGGGGGAGCTCCTACAATGAGCAGTTCTTC	CASSRAPGYRGSSYNEQFF	TRBV4-1	TRBJ2-1	many	NA
TGTGCCTCGGGAGGTAGCGGGGGGTACCAAGAGACCCAGTACTTC	CASGGSGGYQETQYF	TRBV10-3	TRBJ2-5	NA	TRBD2
TGTGCCAGCAGGCCCGGACAGGGGATAGGAGGTGGCTACACCTTC	CASRPGQGIGGGYTF	TRBV7-3	TRBJ1-2	NA	TRBD1
TGTGCCAGTAGTACAAGACAGGGCACCGGGGAGCTGTTTTTT	CASSTRQGTGELFF	TRBV19	TRBJ2-2	NA	TRBD1
TGTACCATCCGACAACAGGGAGGGAATTCACCCCTCCACTTT	CTIRQQGGNSPLHF	TRBV10-3	TRBJ1-6	few	NA
TGTGCCACCGGTCCGGGAGTCTACAATGAGCAGTTCTTC	CATGPGVYNEQFF	TRBV19	TRBJ2-1	few	NA
TGTGCCAGCAGCTTACGGTCTGAGCAGTTCTTC	CASSLRSEQFF	TRBV7-2	TRBJ2-1	few	NA
TGTGCCAGCTCACCACTCCTACAGGGGGTTGAAAAACTGTTTTTT	CASSPLLQGVEKLFF	TRBV18	TRBJ1-4	NA	TRBD1
TGCGCCAGCAGCTTGGCCAAGCGGGGAGGGCGGAAAAACAAGAAGGGCTACACCTTC	CASSLAKRGGRKNKKGYTF	TRBV5-1	TRBJ1-2	few	NA
TGTGCCAGCAGCTTACTAGCGGGGAACACCGGGGAGCTGTTTTTT	CASSLLAGNTGELFF	TRBV9	TRBJ2-2	NA	TRBD2
TGTGCCTGGACTAGCGGGGTGGTTAGCACAGATACGCAGTATTTT	CAWTSGVVSTDTQYF	TRBV30	TRBJ2-3	few	TRBD2
TGTGCCAGCAGCCGAGACAGGGGGCCGTATCAGCCCCAGCATTTT	CASSRDRGPYQPQHF	TRBV7-2	TRBJ1-5	few	TRBD1
TGTGCCAGCTCACCCGGGACTAGCGGGAGGGGTGACAATGAGCAGTTCTTC	CASSPGTSGRGDNEQFF	TRBV18	TRBJ2-1	NA	TRBD2
TGTGCCAGCAGTAGCCCCCCTAGCACAGATACGCAGTATTTT	CASSSPPSTDTQYF	TRBV28	TRBJ2-3	few	NA
TGTGCCAGCAGCAAAACAGAAGAAGGCAATGAGCAGTTCTTC	CASSKTEEGNEQFF	TRBV21-1	TRBJ2-1	NA	NA
TGTGCCAGTAGTCCCCGGACAGGCGGTGGGGAGCAGTACTTC	CASSPRTGGGEQYF	TRBV19	TRBJ2-7	NA	TRBD1
TGCGCCAGCAGGCCCGCTCGGACAGGGGGTTATGGCTACACCTTC	CASRPARTGGYGYTF	TRBV5-1	TRBJ1-2	few	TRBD1
TGCGCCAGCAGCCGCACCCTCGGAGAGACCCAGTACTTC	CASSRTLGETQYF	TRBV4-1	TRBJ2-5	NA	NA
TGTGCCTGGAGTCCCATCCAGGGCCGGTCACCCCTCCACTTT	CAWSPIQGRSPLHF	TRBV30	TRBJ1-6	NA	NA
TGTGCCAGCAGCGATAGACTCCCCGATACGCAGTATTTT	CASSDRLPDTQYF	TRBV6-1	TRBJ2-3	NA	NA
TGTGCCAGCAGCTTAGCGGGAGGAACCTACAATGAGCAGTTCTTC	CASSLAGGTYNEQFF	TRBV7-3	TRBJ2-1	few	TRBD2